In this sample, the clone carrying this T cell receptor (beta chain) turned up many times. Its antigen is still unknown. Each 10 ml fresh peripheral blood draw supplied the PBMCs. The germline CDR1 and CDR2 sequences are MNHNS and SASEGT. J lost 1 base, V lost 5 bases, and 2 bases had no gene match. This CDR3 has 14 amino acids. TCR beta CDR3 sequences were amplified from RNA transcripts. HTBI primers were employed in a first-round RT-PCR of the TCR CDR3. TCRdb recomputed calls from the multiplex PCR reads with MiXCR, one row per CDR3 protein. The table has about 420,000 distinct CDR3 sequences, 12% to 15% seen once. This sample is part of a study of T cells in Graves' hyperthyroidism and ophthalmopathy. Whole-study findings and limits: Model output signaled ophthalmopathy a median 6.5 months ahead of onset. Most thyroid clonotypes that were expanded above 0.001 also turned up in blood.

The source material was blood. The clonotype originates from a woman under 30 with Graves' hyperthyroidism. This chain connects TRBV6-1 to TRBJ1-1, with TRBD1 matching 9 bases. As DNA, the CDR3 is TGTGCCAGCAGTCAACAGGGGGCGAACACTGAAGCTTTCTTT. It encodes CASSQQGANTEAFF.